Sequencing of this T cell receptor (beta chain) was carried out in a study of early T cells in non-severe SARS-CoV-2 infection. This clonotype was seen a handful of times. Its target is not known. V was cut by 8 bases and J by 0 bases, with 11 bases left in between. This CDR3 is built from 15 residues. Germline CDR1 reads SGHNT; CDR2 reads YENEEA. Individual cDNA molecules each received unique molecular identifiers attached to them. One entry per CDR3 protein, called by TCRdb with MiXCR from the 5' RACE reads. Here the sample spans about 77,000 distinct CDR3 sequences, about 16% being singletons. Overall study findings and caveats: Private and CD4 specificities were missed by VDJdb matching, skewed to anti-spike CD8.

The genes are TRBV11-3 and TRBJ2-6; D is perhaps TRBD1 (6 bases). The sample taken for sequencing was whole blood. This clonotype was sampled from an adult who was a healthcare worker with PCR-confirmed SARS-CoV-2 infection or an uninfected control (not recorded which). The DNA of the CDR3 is TGTGCCAGCTTTGGACAGTCCTCTGGGGCCAACGTCCTGACTTTC. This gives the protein CASFGQSSGANVLTF.